The table lists the clone carrying this T cell receptor (beta chain) with many counts. Antigen unknown. The junction and the germline gene differ at one end; a read error may be behind it. CDR1 and CDR2 from the germline V gene are SGHTA and FQGNSA. The CDR3 runs to 14 residues. Before thyroid surgery, none of the patients had received any treatment. TCRdb ran MiXCR on the PCR reads. Among around 4,600 clones listed, roughly 20% were seen once. These data belong to a study of metastatic and nonmetastatic thyroid tumors. Broader study findings: As reported, TCR beta diversity in blood and tumor was significantly higher in malignant thyroid tumors than in benign nodules.

This sequence originates from a male donor with papillary thyroid cancer or a benign thyroid nodule (not recorded which). Some clones in this sample may be carry-over from other donors' samples. The J gene is TRBJ1-1, the V gene TRBV7-2, with D perhaps TRBD1 (6 bases). Sequencing was performed on adjacent normal tissue. The CDR3 DNA reads as TGTGTCAGCAGCCCCTACTCAGGGGATCCTGAAGCTTTCTTT. The encoded protein is CVSSPYSGDPEAFF.